The clone carrying this T cell receptor beta chain was seen a single time. The data stem from a study of blood T cell repertoires in COVID-19. The wider study: Spain, Italy and the United States supplied samples that represented acute and convalescent COVID-19. Sample material is recorded as cDNA or gDNA derived from T cells, B-cell-depleted T cells, or PBMCs.

Unmatched junction bases numbered 4, after V lost 0 bases and J lost 1 base. The CDR3 sequence is 17 residues long. Germline CDR1 reads SGHTA; CDR2 reads FQGTGA. Original processing notes: Reference gene primers were amplified, and this amplification served to estimate nucleated cell counts. Clones were read by immunoSEQ multiplex PCR, and TCRdb kept only the in-frame ones, dropping some. V and J calls and clone size are those listed in that table; D and trimming were worked out from the DNA. The table lists about 260,000 clones, 88% of them singletons. The chain joins TRBV7-3 to TRBJ1-1, with TRBD1 identical over 11 bases. The sequence derives from a man in his 60s who had recovered from COVID-19. The sample comprised peripheral blood. CDR3 coding DNA: TGTGCCAGCAGCTTAACCGGACAGGGGGCTGGGAACACTGAAGCTTTCTTT. Translated, it gives CASSLTGQGAGNTEAFF.